Following are 30 T cell receptor beta chains from one sample sequenced in a study of T-cell memory formation after mild COVID-19. TCRdb reanalysed the 5' RACE reads using MiXCR and keeps one entry per CDR3 protein. The table lists some 120,000 distinct CDR3 sequences, approximately 6.3% of them singletons, with 2% to 2.5% in the top ten. Input material: PBMCs or a T cell subset sorted from them (not recorded which). These receptors all stem from an adult woman who had mild COVID-19 (a few samples of this study predate the infection). Cell type and time point are not known.

Many counts were recorded for this clonotype. The chain couples TRBV18 to TRBJ1-1, with 9 nucleotides matching TRBD1. The trim removed 3 bases at V and 4 bases at J, leaving 6 bases unmatched. Germline V gives CDR1 KGHSH, CDR2 LQKENI. This CDR3 has 15 residues. The CDR3 spells CASSPRDRASTEAFF. The CDR3 DNA reads TGTGCCAGCTCACCTCGGGACAGGGCGTCCACTGAAGCTTTCTTT. The variable domain in full, completed from reference TRBV18 and TRBJ1-1, reads NAGVMQNPRHLVRRRGQEARLRCSPMKGHSHVYWYRQLPEEGLKFMVYLQKENIIDESGMPKERFSAEFPKEGPSILRIQQVVRGDSAAYFCASSPRDRASTEAFFGQGTRLTVV.

The rearrangement joins TRBV3-1 to TRBJ1-2; 7 bases are a match to TRBD1. With 2 bases clipped from V and 4 bases from J, the junction kept 10 bases outside the gene matches. This CDR3 contains 16 residues. In germline, CDR1 is LGHDT, CDR2 YNNKEL (reference sequence). CDR3 nucleotides: TGTGCCAGCAGCCAACATGGACAGGAGCGGGCCTATGGCTACACCTTC. Its translation is CASSQHGQERAYGYTF.

The table lists this clonotype with many counts. J is TRBJ2-6 and V is TRBV25-1; D unclear. V lost 4 bases, J lost 13 bases, and 11 bases lay in between. Germline V lookup: CDR1 MGHDK, CDR2 SYGVNS. The CDR3 sequence is 12 residues long. Written as DNA, the CDR3 is TGTGCCAGCAGTGCCCCGACTGGGGTCCTGACTTTC. It codes for CASSAPTGVLTF.

In its sample, this clonotype was seen many times. The chain uses TRBV3-1 and TRBJ2-7; D assignment may be TRBD1 or TRBD2 (5 bases each). V was pared by 3 bases and J by 0 bases, with 9 bases between. CDR1 and CDR2 (germline): LGHDT, YNNKEL (reference sequence). The length of the CDR3 is 14 residues. The CDR3 region has the DNA TGTGCCAGCAGCCAGGGGACCGCCTCCTACGAGCAGTACTTC. Translating gives CASSQGTASYEQYF.

The chain recombines TRBV6-1 with TRBJ1-5; possibly TRBD1 for D (6 bases). The germline V gene encodes CDR1 MNHNS and CDR2 SASEGT. The CDR3 extends over 14 amino acids. V gave up 7 bases and J gave up 3 bases, with 13 bases separating them. The CDR3 sequence: CASTYREVNQPQHF. CDR3 nucleotides: TGTGCCAGCACATACAGGGAAGTCAATCAGCCCCAGCATTTT.

This clonotype was detected ten times or more. The V gene is TRBV5-1, the J gene TRBJ2-2; the D gene is possibly TRBD2 (6 bases). The CDR3 consists of 15 residues. Germline V CDR1 and CDR2: SGHRS, YFSETQ. V lost 0 bases to trimming and J lost 3 bases, with 9 bases between them. CDR3 in amino acids: CASSLASVDTGELFF. CDR3 DNA sequence: TGCGCCAGCAGCTTGGCTAGCGTCGACACCGGGGAGCTGTTTTTT.

In this sample, this clonotype turned up a few times. The V and J genes are TRBV5-1 and TRBJ2-2; 9 bases line up with TRBD1. CDR1 is SGHRS, CDR2 YFSETQ, per germline. After removal of 5 bases from V and 3 bases from J, the junction contained 5 bases not matched to a gene. The CDR3 runs 15 residues. The CDR3 DNA is TGCGCCAGCAGGACCGGGACAGGGTACACCGGGGAGCTGTTTTTT. Encoded protein: CASRTGTGYTGELFF. The full variable domain, rest sourced from reference TRBV5-1 and TRBJ2-2, is KAGVTQTPRYLIKTRGQQVTLSCSPISGHRSVSWYQQTPGQGLQFLFEYFSETQRNKGNFPGRFSGRQFSNSRSEMNVSTLELGDSALYLCASRTGTGYTGELFFGEGSRLTVL.

This chain links TRBV18 with TRBJ1-5; the match to TRBD1 covers 7 bases. This CDR3 has 14 amino acids. CDR1 is KGHSH, CDR2 LQKENI, per germline. The V and J ends lost 2 bases and 3 bases, in that order; junction bases with no gene match: 1. The DNA of the CDR3 is TGTGCCAGCTCACCAACAGGGGCCAATCAGCCCCAGCATTTT. It codes for CASSPTGANQPQHF.

This clonotype was detected ten times or more. V gene TRBV27 combines with J gene TRBJ2-7; D remains unclear. CDR1 MNHEY and CDR2 SMNVEV come from the germline V gene (reference sequence). The CDR3 loop spans 11 amino acids. Trimming left V 6 bases short and J 5 bases short, with 8 bases between. This chain's CDR3 is CASSRANEQYF. The CDR3 DNA follows: TGTGCCAGCAGCCGAGCCAACGAGCAGTACTTC.

The gene calls are TRBV12-3 or TRBV12-4 and TRBJ2-7, with TRBD1 matching over 7 bases. Trimming cost V 3 bases and J 4 bases; bases outside gene matches: 9. The CDR3 loop spans 15 amino acids. CDR3 region: CASSFQTGTTYEQYF. DNA of the CDR3: TGTGCCAGCAGTTTCCAGACAGGGACCACATACGAGCAGTACTTC.

This clonotype was counted ten times or more. The J gene is TRBJ1-5, the V gene TRBV20-1; perhaps TRBD1 as D (5 bases). The CDR3 covers 13 residues. V was trimmed by 3 bases and J by 4 bases, leaving 10 bases between them. Germline loops: CDR1 DFQATT, CDR2 SNEGSKA (reference sequence). The DNA of the CDR3 is TGCAGTGCTAGGGAGGGACCAAATCAGCCCCAGCATTTT. This sequence encodes CSAREGPNQPQHF.

In DNA, the CDR3 is TGTGCCAGCAGCCACGGAGCTGAAGCTTTCTTT. Protein product: CASSHGAEAFF. This chain links TRBV11-2 with TRBJ1-1; no firm D call. V lost 5 bases and J 6 bases, leaving 7 bases between the germline ends. CDR1 SGHAT and CDR2 FQNNGV come from the germline V gene. The CDR3 is 11 residues long.

This clonotype was found a few times. The V call is TRBV7-9, the J call TRBJ2-3; 7 bases are shared with TRBD1. Unmatched junction bases numbered 15, after V lost 1 base and J lost 2 bases. CDR1 is SEHNR and CDR2 is FQNEAQ in the germline V gene (reference sequence). The CDR3 is 19 residues long. This chain's CDR3 is CASSLGPVPDREATDTQYF. CDR3 bases: TGTGCCAGCAGCTTAGGACCCGTGCCCGACAGGGAAGCCACAGATACGCAGTATTTT.

This clonotype has just a few counts. The chain is built from TRBV29-1 and TRBJ2-7; unclear D gene. The germline gives CDR1 SQVTM, CDR2 ANQGSEA. V lost 6 bases to trimming and J lost 3 bases, with 18 bases between them. This CDR3 spans 14 amino acids. CDR3 sequence: CSVGTGSGFYEQYF. The CDR3 coding sequence is TGCAGCGTGGGAACCGGGTCAGGATTCTACGAGCAGTACTTC.

This clonotype was counted a few times. The chain employs TRBV20-1 and TRBJ2-5; tentatively, D is TRBD1 (6 bases). The CDR3 covers 14 residues. The germline gives CDR1 DFQATT, CDR2 SNEGSKA (reference sequence). V lost 3 bases and J lost 0, with 11 bases in between. The CDR3 here is CSASSWDNQETQYF. The CDR3 DNA reads as TGCAGTGCTAGTAGCTGGGACAACCAAGAGACCCAGTACTTC.

This clonotype was seen at least ten times. This chain links TRBV7-2 with TRBJ2-7; TRBD2 aligns across 13 bases. The CDR3 loop spans 15 amino acids. Germline lookup yields CDR1 SGHTA and CDR2 FQGNSA. The V segment lost 5 bases and the J segment 0 bases; nucleotides outside the gene matches: 1. The DNA for the CDR3 is TGTGCCAGCAGCACTAGCGGGAGGGCCTCCTACGAGCAGTACTTC. Protein sequence: CASSTSGRASYEQYF. Full variable domain (remainder filled in from reference TRBV7-2 and TRBJ2-7): GAGVSQSPSNKVTEKGKDVELRCDPISGHTALYWYRQSLGQGLEFLIYFQGNSAPDKSGLPSDRFSAERTGGSVSTLTIQRTQQEDSAVYLCASSTSGRASYEQYFGPGTRLTVT.

The genes are TRBV2 and TRBJ1-6; D may be TRBD1 (6 bases). This CDR3 spans 15 amino acids. The V end lost 9 bases, the J end lost 5 bases, and 17 bases lay between the germline ends. Germline V gene data show CDR1 as SNHLY and CDR2 as FYNNEI. CDR3 amino acids: CASTTRTAHNSPLHF. CDR3 in DNA: TGTGCCAGTACCACCCGGACAGCCCATAATTCACCCCTCCACTTT.

This clonotype was observed many times. The J gene is TRBJ1-1, the V gene TRBV5-1; maybe TRBD1 (5 bases). The CDR3 consists of 14 residues. V was trimmed by 4 bases and J by 0 bases, leaving 10 bases between them. Germline CDR1 and CDR2: SGHRS and YFSETQ. CDR3 DNA sequence: TGCGCCAGCAGCACTGGACACGTGAACACTGAAGCTTTCTTT. Translating it yields CASSTGHVNTEAFF.

This clonotype was detected many times. V usage is TRBV12-3 or TRBV12-4 and J usage is TRBJ2-1; TRBD2 matches at 14 bases. CDR3 length equals 15 residues. J lost 8 bases, V lost 5 bases, and 5 bases had no gene match. The CDR3 region has the DNA TGTGCCAGCAGTCCCGGGACTAGCGGGAGAGATGAGCAGTTCTTC. Protein sequence: CASSPGTSGRDEQFF.

This clonotype occurred many times. The chain employs TRBV7-2 and TRBJ2-2; D unresolved. This CDR3 spans 12 amino acids. V dropped 3 bases and J dropped 6 bases, with 5 bases sitting between them. The germline gives CDR1 SGHTA, CDR2 FQGNSA. CDR3 loop: CASSFYSGELFF. In nucleotides, the CDR3 is TGTGCCAGCAGCTTTTATTCCGGGGAGCTGTTTTTT.

At least ten counts were recorded for this clonotype. One junction end disagrees with the germline gene, perhaps due to a read error. The chain recombines TRBV12-3 or TRBV12-4 with TRBJ2-5; TRBD1 is a possible D gene (5 bases). The CDR3 length is 12 residues. Written as DNA, the CDR3 is TGTGCCAGCAGTAGAACCTGGACACCCTCGAACTTC. Amino acid sequence: CASSRTWTPSNF.

This clonotype was detected many times. The chain combines TRBV6-2 or TRBV6-3 with TRBJ2-7; D gene uncertain. The CDR3 contains 11 residues. Germline loops: CDR1 MNHEY, CDR2 SVGEGT. Trimming pared 4 bases from V and 4 bases from J, leaving 5 bases between. The CDR3 reads CASSLMYEQYF. The CDR3, as DNA: TGTGCCAGCAGTTTAATGTACGAGCAGTACTTC.

In its sample, this clonotype was seen many times. The chain employs TRBV3-1 and TRBJ1-5; possibly TRBD1 for D (5 bases). Germline CDR1 reads LGHDT; CDR2 reads YNNKEL (reference sequence). Trimming took 1 base from V and 7 from J, leaving 14 bases between them. The CDR3 consists of 15 residues. The CDR3, as DNA: TGTGCCAGCAGCCAAGGAGCCAGGGTGGGGCAGCCCCAGCATTTT. Encoded protein: CASSQGARVGQPQHF.

This clonotype was seen ten or more times. This chain connects TRBV12-3 or TRBV12-4 to TRBJ1-1, with no clear D. This CDR3 region has 15 residues. V was cut by 4 bases and J by 7 bases, with 19 bases left in between. DNA for the CDR3: TGTGCCAGCAGTTCGATTATGACGGTTCGGAATGAAGCTTTCTTT. It translates to CASSSIMTVRNEAFF.

This clonotype occurred many times. The J gene is TRBJ1-1, the V gene TRBV3-1, with 11 positions matching TRBD1. Germline CDR1 LGHDT, CDR2 YNNKEL (reference sequence). This CDR3 contains 15 residues. V shed 4 bases and J 4 bases; nucleotides not matched to a gene: 5. CDR3 nucleotides: TGTGCCAGCAGCCCCTTGGGACAGGGGGGCACTGAAGCTTTCTTT. This translates into CASSPLGQGGTEAFF.

This clonotype was observed many times. This chain connects TRBV7-2 to TRBJ1-6; TRBD1 agrees at 7 bases. The germline V gene encodes CDR1 SGHTA and CDR2 FQGNSA. J was trimmed by 11 bases and V by 2 bases; bases with no gene match: 6. The CDR3 is 14 amino acids. CDR3 loop: CASSLSPGGPPLHF. The CDR3 coding sequence is TGTGCCAGCAGCTTATCCCCAGGGGGTCCACCCCTCCACTTT.

This clonotype was seen only a few times. The chain joins TRBV5-5 to TRBJ1-5, with D tentatively TRBD1 (5 bases). The CDR3 totals 13 residues. Germline lookup yields CDR1 SGHKS and CDR2 YYEKEE (reference sequence). V lost 4 bases and J 5 bases, leaving 10 bases between the germline ends. Written as DNA, the CDR3 is TGTGCCAGCAGCCTGATGGGGGATCAGCCCCAGCATTTT. Amino acid sequence: CASSLMGDQPQHF.

The chain joins TRBV29-1 to TRBJ2-3; 7 bases match TRBD1. This CDR3 is built from 15 residues. Germline CDR1 reads SQVTM; CDR2 reads ANQGSEA. Losses at the gene ends were 7 bases for V and 3 bases for J; bases not matched to a gene: 13. The CDR3 loop reads CSAWTGSTETDTQYF. Here the CDR3 DNA reads TGCAGCGCTTGGACAGGATCCACAGAAACAGATACGCAGTATTTT.

This clonotype was recorded at least ten times. This sequence joins TRBV30 and TRBJ1-6; D gene uncertain. The V gene's germline CDR1 is GTSNPN and CDR2 SVGIG (reference sequence). The V and J ends lost 0 bases and 5 bases respectively, with 8 bases between them. This CDR3 has 14 amino acids. The DNA of the CDR3 is TGTGCCTGGAGTGTACTAACGGATAATTCACCCCTCCACTTT. It is translated as CAWSVLTDNSPLHF. The whole variable domain, remainder taken from reference TRBV30 and TRBJ1-6, is SQTIHQWPATLVQPVGSPLSLECTVEGTSNPNLYWYRQAAGRGLQLLFYSVGIGQISSEVPQNLSASRPQDRQFILSSKKLLLSDSGFYLCAWSVLTDNSPLHFGNGTRLTVT.

This clonotype showed up just a few times. The gene calls are TRBV5-1 and TRBJ1-1; maybe TRBD1 (6 bases). Germline CDR1 is SGHRS and CDR2 is YFSETQ. The CDR3 spans 13 residues. Trimming removed 4 bases from V and 1 base from J, with 8 bases in between. The CDR3 reads CASSQTGNTEAFF. The CDR3, as DNA: TGCGCCAGCAGCCAGACAGGGAACACTGAAGCTTTCTTT.